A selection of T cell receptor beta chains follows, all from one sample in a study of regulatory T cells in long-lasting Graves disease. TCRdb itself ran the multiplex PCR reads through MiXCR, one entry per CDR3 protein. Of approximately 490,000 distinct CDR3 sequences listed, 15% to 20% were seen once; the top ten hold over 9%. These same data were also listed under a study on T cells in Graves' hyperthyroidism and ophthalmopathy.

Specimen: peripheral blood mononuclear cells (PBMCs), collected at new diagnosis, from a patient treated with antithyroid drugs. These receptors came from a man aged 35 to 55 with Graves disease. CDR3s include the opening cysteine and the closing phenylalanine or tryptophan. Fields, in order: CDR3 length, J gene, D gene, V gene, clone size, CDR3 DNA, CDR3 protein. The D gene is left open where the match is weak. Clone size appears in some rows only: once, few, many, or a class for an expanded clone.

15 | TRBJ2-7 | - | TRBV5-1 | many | TGCGCCAGCAGCTTGGGACATCTAGGCGACTACGAGCAGTACTTC | CASSLGHLGDYEQYF
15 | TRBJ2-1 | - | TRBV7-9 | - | TGTGCCAGCAGCTCAACAGGGACAACCTACAATGAGCAGTTCTTC | CASSSTGTTYNEQFF
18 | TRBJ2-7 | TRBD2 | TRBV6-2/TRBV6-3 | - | TGTGCCAGCAGTTATCTGTCTGAAGTAGCGGGAGGGTTCTACGAGCAGTACTTC | CASSYLSEVAGGFYEQYF
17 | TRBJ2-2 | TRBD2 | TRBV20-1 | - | TGCAGTGCTAGACATCGAGCGGGAGGGACGCGCACCGGGGAGCTGTTTTTT | CSARHRAGGTRTGELFF
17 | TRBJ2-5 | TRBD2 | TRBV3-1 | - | TGTGCCAGCAGCCGTAGACTAGCGGGAGGGCCGGCGGAGACCCAGTACTTC | CASSRRLAGGPAETQYF
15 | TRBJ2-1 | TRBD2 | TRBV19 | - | TGTGCCAGTAGTATAACTAGCGGGAGGTTGAATGAGCAGTTCTTC | CASSITSGRLNEQFF
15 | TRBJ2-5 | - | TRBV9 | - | TGTGCCAGCAGCGCCGGGCCATACGATTCGGAGACCCAGTACTTC | CASSAGPYDSETQYF
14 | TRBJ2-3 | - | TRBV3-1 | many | TGTGCCAGCAGCCAAAGTCCGAACACAGATACGCAGTATTTT | CASSQSPNTDTQYF
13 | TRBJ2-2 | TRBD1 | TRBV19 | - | TGTGCCAGTGGGTGGACAGGCACCGGGGAGCTGTTTTTT | CASGWTGTGELFF
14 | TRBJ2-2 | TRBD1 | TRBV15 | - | TGTGCCACAACCGGACAGGGAAGTCCCGGGGAGCTGTTTTTT | CATTGQGSPGELFF
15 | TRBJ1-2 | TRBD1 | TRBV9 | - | TGTGCCAGCAACCCCCTCGGGGACAGGGGGGGTGGCTACACCTTC | CASNPLGDRGGGYTF
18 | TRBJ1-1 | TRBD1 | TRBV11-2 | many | TGTGCCAGCAGCTTACTATCCCGGACAGGGCCACAAGGGACTGAAGCTTTCTTT | CASSLLSRTGPQGTEAFF
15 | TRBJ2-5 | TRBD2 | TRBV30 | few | TGTGCCTGGAGTGCGGGACTAGCGAACCAAGAGACCCAGTACTTC | CAWSAGLANQETQYF
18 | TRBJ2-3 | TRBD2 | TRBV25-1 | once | TGTGCCAGCAGTGAATTTAAACCGGGACTACCCCGGGCAGATACGCAGTATTTT | CASSEFKPGLPRADTQYF
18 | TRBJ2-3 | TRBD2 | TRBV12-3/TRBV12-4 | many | TGTGCCAGCAGAGCAACTAGCGGGAGATTTAGAAGCACAGATACGCAGTATTTT | CASRATSGRFRSTDTQYF
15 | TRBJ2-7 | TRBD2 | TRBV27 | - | TGTGCCAGCAACGCGCCGCGGGCGGGAGACGAAGAGCAGTACTTC | CASNAPRAGDEEQYF
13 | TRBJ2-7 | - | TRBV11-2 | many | TGTGCCAGCAGCTTAGAAGGGTTCTACGAGCAGTACTTC | CASSLEGFYEQYF
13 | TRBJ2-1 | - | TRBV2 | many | TGTGCCAGCAGTGTGGGGGAACTCAATGAGCAGTTCTTC | CASSVGELNEQFF
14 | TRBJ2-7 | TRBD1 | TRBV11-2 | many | TGTGCCAGCAGCCATGGACAGGGGGCGTACGAGCAGTACTTC | CASSHGQGAYEQYF
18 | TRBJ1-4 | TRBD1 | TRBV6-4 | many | TGTGCCAGCAGTGACTACCGACAGGGGGCGGATTTGAATGAAAAACTGTTTTTT | CASSDYRQGADLNEKLFF
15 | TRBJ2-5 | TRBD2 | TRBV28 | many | TGTGCCAGCAGAGGCCAGACTAGCGGGGGGTGGACCCAGTACTTC | CASRGQTSGGWTQYF
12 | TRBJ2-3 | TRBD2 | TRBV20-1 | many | TGCAGCCCTAGCGGGAGAGCAGATACGCAGTATTTT | CSPSGRADTQYF
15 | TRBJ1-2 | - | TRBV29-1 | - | TGCAGCGTTGATTTTTTGACAGGAAGAAATCTAGGCTACACCTTC | CSVDFLTGRNLGYTF
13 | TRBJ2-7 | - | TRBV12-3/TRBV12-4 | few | TGTGCCAGCAGGCAAACCGGGACCCACGAGCAGTACTTC | CASRQTGTHEQYF
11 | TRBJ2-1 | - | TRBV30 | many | TGTGCCTGGATGGGCCGAGGGGTTGAGTTCTTC | CAWMGRGVEFF
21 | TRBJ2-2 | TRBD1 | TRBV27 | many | TGTGCCAGCAGTTTGAGGGTAACATGGGACAGGGGGATATCGAACACCGGGGAGCTGTTTTTT | CASSLRVTWDRGISNTGELFF
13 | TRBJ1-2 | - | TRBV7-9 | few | TGTGCCAGCAGCTTATCAGGGGTCCATGGCTACACCTTC | CASSLSGVHGYTF
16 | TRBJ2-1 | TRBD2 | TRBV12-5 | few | TGTGCTAGTGGTTTTAGCGGGAGTAAGGGTTGGGATGAGCAGTTCTTC | CASGFSGSKGWDEQFF
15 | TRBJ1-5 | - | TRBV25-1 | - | TGTGCCAGCAGTGAAGGGGTCGCGTCTAATCAGCCCCAGCATTTT | CASSEGVASNQPQHF
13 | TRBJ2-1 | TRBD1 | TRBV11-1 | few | TGTGCCAGCAGCCGGGACAGGGAAAATGAGCAGTTCTTC | CASSRDRENEQFF